The 25 T cell receptor beta chains below all came from one sample that was sequenced in a study of T cell responses to AZD1222 COVID-19 vaccine. Assay used: immunoSEQ multiplex PCR; TCRdb lists only in-frame clones, some missing. The data show roughly 160,000 clones, 85% to 95% seen once. The input for sequencing was peripheral blood, taken on day 0 of AZD1222 vaccination. The origin of the receptors is an adult in good health.

This rearrangement joins TRBV3-1 (or the pseudogene TRBV3-2) to TRBJ1-4; D uncertain. Germline V gene data show CDR1 as LGHDT and CDR2 as YNNKEL (reference sequence). This CDR3 spans 15 amino acids. Trimming left V 6 bases short and J 7 bases short, with 18 bases between. The chain's CDR3 is CASSPSEARGEKLFF. CDR3 DNA: TGTGCCAGCAGTCCGTCTGAGGCCCGGGGTGAAAAACTGTTTTTT.

J is TRBJ1-4 and V is TRBV19; TRBD1 aligns across 8 bases. This CDR3 comprises 16 residues. V shed 2 bases and J 5 bases; nucleotides not matched to a gene: 7. CDR1 and CDR2 from the germline V gene are LNHDA and SQIVND (reference sequence). In DNA, the CDR3 is TGTGCCAGTAGTATATTCGTAGGACAGGGCAATGAAAAACTGTTTTTT. The encoded protein is CASSIFVGQGNEKLFF.

The gene calls are TRBV28 and TRBJ2-1; D unresolved. Germline assignment: CDR1 MDHEN and CDR2 SYDVKM. The CDR3 spans 12 residues. Deletions cut 3 bases from V and 6 bases from J, with 6 bases between. CDR3 residues: CASSFPVNEQFF. For the CDR3, the DNA is TGTGCCAGCAGTTTCCCGGTCAATGAGCAGTTCTTC.

The gene calls are TRBV29-1 and TRBJ1-1; TRBD1 agrees at 10 bases. The CDR3 length is 15 residues. Trimming cost V 4 bases and J 4 bases; bases outside gene matches: 9. Germline V lookup: CDR1 SQVTM, CDR2 ANQGSEA. CDR3 nucleotides: TGCAGCGTTGGGGGACAGGGGCGGTTAGGCACTGAAGCTTTCTTT. Encoded protein: CSVGGQGRLGTEAFF.

The chain carries TRBV12-3 or TRBV12-4 and TRBJ1-2; the match to TRBD1 covers 7 bases. The CDR3 consists of 13 residues. V shed 3 bases and J 8 bases; nucleotides not matched to a gene: 6. This chain's CDR3 is CASSLKGATGYTF. For the CDR3, the DNA is TGTGCCAGCAGTTTGAAGGGGGCCACCGGCTACACCTTC.

The chain recombines TRBV12-3 or TRBV12-4 with TRBJ2-2, with D perhaps TRBD1 (6 bases). The CDR3 length is 12 residues. V lost 6 bases and J lost 8, with 10 bases in between. CDR3 region: CASRRTVGELFF. CDR3 nucleotides: TGTGCCAGCAGGCGGACAGTTGGGGAGCTGTTTTTT.

CDR3 sequence (DNA): TGTGCCAGCAGCTTAATCAGGGGGAACACTGAAGCTTTCTTT. Translating it yields CASSLIRGNTEAFF. J is TRBJ1-1 and V is TRBV11-2; weak D call: TRBD1 (6 bases). Germline loops: CDR1 SGHAT, CDR2 FQNNGV. The CDR3 runs to 14 residues. Trimming shortened V by 2 bases and J by 1 base, and 8 bases separated the two germline ends.

The rearrangement uses TRBV7-2 and TRBJ2-1; TRBD2 agrees at 11 bases. The CDR3 is 16 amino acids. Germline V gives CDR1 SGHTA, CDR2 FQGNSA. J gave up 0 bases and V 5 bases, and 3 bases lay outside the gene matches. CDR3 protein: CASSRGLAVSYNEQFF. The CDR3 region has the DNA TGTGCCAGCAGCAGGGGACTAGCGGTCTCCTACAATGAGCAGTTCTTC.

The chain has TRBV19 and TRBJ2-5, with a possible D match to TRBD2 (5 bases). The CDR3 has 13 amino acids. CDR1 is LNHDA, CDR2 SQIVND, per germline (reference sequence). Trimming removed 7 bases from V and 5 bases from J, with 14 bases in between. CDR3 region: CASNPGVGETQYF. Here the CDR3 DNA reads TGTGCCAGTAATCCCGGGGTGGGGGAGACCCAGTACTTC.

This clone appeared a single time. The V gene is TRBV12-2, the J gene TRBJ1-5; TRBD1 reflects the table's D call only, with no check against the DNA. TRBV12-2 is given as a pseudogene. CDR3 size: 20 residues. CDR3 nucleotide sequence: TGTGCAAGTCGCTCCGGACGAAAAAAGCGGGACAGGGGTTGCAATCAGCCCCAGCATTTT. The encoded protein is CASRSGRKKRDRGCNQPQHF.

V gene TRBV7-3 combines with J gene TRBJ1-5; D is uncertain. The CDR3 runs to 14 residues. The V gene lost 5 bases and the J gene lost 2 bases, with 10 bases spanning the gap. Germline-derived CDR1 and CDR2 are SGHTA and FQGTGA. The chain's CDR3 is CASSVVGGNQPQHF. The CDR3 nucleotides are TGTGCCAGCAGCGTAGTGGGTGGCAATCAGCCCCAGCATTTT.

This chain joins TRBV28 and TRBJ1-6, with TRBD1 as a possible D gene (5 bases). This CDR3 comprises 16 residues. V dropped 4 bases and J dropped 4 bases, with 14 bases sitting between them. Germline-derived CDR1 and CDR2 are MDHEN and SYDVKM. In DNA, the CDR3 is TGTGCCAGCAGTTCTTTGGGAGGGGATTATAATTCACCCCTCCACTTT. Translating gives CASSSLGGDYNSPLHF.

The gene calls are TRBV6-2 or TRBV6-3 and TRBJ1-5; TRBD1 matches at 7 bases. The CDR3 sequence is 18 residues long. Looked up from germline, CDR1 is MNHEY and CDR2 is SVGEGT. V was pared by 0 bases and J by 1 base, with 9 bases of the junction left unmatched. This CDR3 is CASSYSDWGRGSNQPQHF. Written as DNA, the CDR3 is TGTGCCAGCAGTTACTCGGATTGGGGCAGGGGGAGCAATCAGCCCCAGCATTTT.

This chain links TRBV5-6 with TRBJ2-2; the D is unclear. Germline assignment: CDR1 SGHDT and CDR2 YYEEEE. The V end lost 3 bases, the J end lost 10 bases, and 10 bases lay between the germline ends. The CDR3 runs to 12 residues. The CDR3: CASSSPTKELFF. The DNA of the CDR3 is TGTGCCAGCAGCTCCCCCACGAAGGAGCTGTTTTTT. Full variable domain (rest looked up from reference TRBV5-6 and TRBJ2-2): DAGVTQSPTHLIKTRGQQVTLRCSPKSGHDTVSWYQQALGQGPQFIFQYYEEEERQRGNFPDRFSGHQFPNYSSELNVNALLLGDSALYLCASSSPTKELFFGEGSRLTVL.

The gene calls are TRBV11-2 and TRBJ1-3; D is undetermined. Germline assignment: CDR1 SGHAT and CDR2 FQNNGV. This CDR3 has 12 residues. V gave up 2 bases and J gave up 5 bases, with 4 bases separating them. The DNA of the CDR3 is TGTGCCAGCAGCTTAATACGAAACACCATATATTTT. It specifies CASSLIRNTIYF.

CDR3 coding DNA: TGTGCCAGCAGTGAAAGGGTTGCCGGGGAGCTGTTTTTT. Translating it yields CASSERVAGELFF. The chain uses TRBV2 and TRBJ2-2, with D uncertain. Looked up from germline, CDR1 is SNHLY and CDR2 is FYNNEI. V was clipped by 2 bases and J by 6 bases, with 7 bases between them. CDR3 size: 13 residues.

The rearrangement links TRBV30 to TRBJ1-5; a possible D gene is TRBD1 (6 bases). The V end was cut by 3 bases, the J end by 5 bases, with 17 bases between. The CDR3 extends over 15 amino acids. CDR1 and CDR2 from the germline V gene are GTSNPN and SVGIG (reference sequence). The CDR3 spells CAWSSSGTLDQPQHF. CDR3 DNA: TGTGCCTGGAGCTCCTCCGGGACATTGGATCAGCCCCAGCATTTT.

The gene calls are TRBV5-1 and TRBJ2-5; D assignment may be TRBD1 or TRBD2 (6 bases each). Looked up from germline, CDR1 is SGHRS and CDR2 is YFSETQ. This CDR3 region has 16 residues. The V gene lost 0 bases and the J gene lost 3 bases, with 15 bases spanning the gap. CDR3 residues: CASSLGAVGGEETQYF. The CDR3 region has the DNA TGCGCCAGCAGCTTGGGGGCTGTGGGGGGCGAAGAGACCCAGTACTTC.

As for this clone: Because the CDR3's place on the DNA is in doubt, the DNA is left out and the CDR3 is given as listed by TCRdb. The chain joins TRBV28 to TRBJ2-7; TRBD1 is taken as the D call from the table, unchecked against the DNA. The CDR3 comprises 15 residues, both ends counted. The germline V gene encodes CDR1 MDHEN and CDR2 SYDVKM. The CDR3: CASSTSGQVFDEQYF.

The rearrangement links TRBV7-2 to TRBJ2-2; tentative D call: TRBD2 (5 bases). Germline V gene sequence: CDR1 SGHTA, CDR2 FQGNSA. The CDR3 contains 16 residues. The V end was cut by 4 bases, the J end by 4 bases, with 16 bases between. The CDR3 is CASSYTLAPGTGELFF. The CDR3 region has the DNA TGTGCCAGCAGCTACACCCTAGCCCCCGGCACCGGGGAGCTGTTTTTT.

This chain links TRBV15 with TRBJ1-4; TRBD1 matches 10 bases. Germline trimming cut 1 base from V and 5 bases from J; bases unmatched to any gene: 1. The CDR3 is made up of 15 amino acids. Germline CDR1 reads LNHNV; CDR2 reads YYDKDF (reference sequence). The CDR3 DNA reads TGTGCCACCAGCAGAGGGACAGGGGGAAATGAAAAACTGTTTTTT. The encoded protein is CATSRGTGGNEKLFF.

The J gene is TRBJ2-1, the V gene TRBV5-5; 7 bases map to TRBD1. Germline V gene lookup returns CDR1 SGHKS and CDR2 YYEKEE (reference sequence). V trimming: 4 bases; J trimming: 0 bases; junction bases outside the gene matches: 4. The CDR3 extends over 15 amino acids. The CDR3: CASSLGQTSYNEQFF. The CDR3 bases are TGTGCCAGCAGCCTGGGACAGACCTCCTACAATGAGCAGTTCTTC.

This rearrangement joins TRBV11-3 to TRBJ2-2; the match to TRBD2 covers 7 bases. CDR3 length: 12 amino acids. Per the germline V gene, CDR1 is SGHNT and CDR2 is YENEEA. Trimming at V came to 6 bases and at J to 7 bases, leaving 2 bases not matched to a gene. The CDR3 loop reads CASRERGGELFF. The DNA of the CDR3 is TGTGCCAGCAGAGAGCGGGGCGGGGAGCTGTTTTTT.

This clone was found a few times. The chain has TRBV2 and TRBJ1-1; D is unclear. With 5 bases removed from V and 1 base from J, the gap between germline ends came to 8 bases. Germline loops: CDR1 SNHLY, CDR2 FYNNEI. The CDR3 runs 13 residues. The chain's CDR3 is CASSFGENTEAFF. In nucleotides, the CDR3 is TGTGCCAGCAGTTTTGGTGAGAACACTGAAGCTTTCTTT.

This rearrangement joins TRBV4-3 to TRBJ1-1; 8 nucleotides match TRBD1. Germline trimming cut 1 base from V and 2 bases from J; bases unmatched to any gene: 6. The CDR3 extends over 16 amino acids. Germline CDR1 is LGHNA and CDR2 is YSLEER. The CDR3 region has the DNA TGCGCCAGCAGCCAAGTCTTCGGGACAGGAAACACTGAAGCTTTCTTT. It codes for CASSQVFGTGNTEAFF.